The 12 T cell receptor beta chains in this list originate from one sample, sequenced in a study of T cells in Graves' hyperthyroidism and ophthalmopathy. RNA transcripts provided the source from which TCR beta CDR3 regions were amplified. A first-round RT-PCR of the TCR CDR3 used the HTBI primer set. TCRdb reprocessed the multiplex PCR reads via MiXCR and lists one record per CDR3 protein. The sample lists 640,000 or so distinct CDR3 sequences, around 14% seen once, with around 7% in the top ten. Sequencing was done on a sample of blood. The receptor source for this set is a woman under 30 with Graves' ophthalmopathy.

This clonotype was counted ten times or more. The chain combines TRBV7-2 with TRBJ2-7; 8 bases line up with TRBD1. CDR1 and CDR2 from the germline V gene are SGHTA and FQGNSA. Trimming took 1 base from V and 0 from J; bases not matched to a gene: 5. The CDR3 is made up of 16 amino acids. DNA for the CDR3: TGTGCCAGCAGCTTAGGGGGACAGGAAAGCTCCTACGAGCAGTACTTC. Translation: CASSLGGQESSYEQYF.

The rearrangement uses TRBV19 and TRBJ2-7, with TRBD1 matching over 8 bases. The CDR3 covers 15 residues. Germline-derived CDR1 and CDR2 are LNHDA and SQIVND (reference sequence). Losses at the gene ends were 5 bases for V and 1 base for J; bases not matched to a gene: 7. The CDR3 DNA sequence: TGTGCCAGTAGTGTCGCCAGGGGGCCTTCCTACGAGCAGTACTTC. Its protein is CASSVARGPSYEQYF.

The rearrangement links TRBV6-1 to TRBJ1-2; D gene uncertain. The germline gives CDR1 MNHNS, CDR2 SASEGT. This CDR3 has 15 residues. The V end lost 6 bases, the J end lost 0 bases, and 14 bases lay between the germline ends. CDR3: CASRSPGSTNYGYTF. The CDR3 DNA follows: TGTGCCAGCAGATCGCCCGGCTCCACTAACTATGGCTACACCTTC.

There are many counts of this clonotype. The J gene is TRBJ2-3, the V gene TRBV2; D is uncertain. Germline CDR1 reads SNHLY; CDR2 reads FYNNEI. The germline V and J ends were trimmed by 1 base and 1 base, with 9 bases remaining between them. The CDR3 contains 15 residues. The CDR3 region has the DNA TGTGCCAGCAGTGAAGAGGGCGGAGGCACAGATACGCAGTATTTT. This encodes CASSEEGGGTDTQYF. Drawing the rest from reference TRBV2 and TRBJ2-3, the complete variable domain is EPEVTQTPSHQVTQMGQEVILRCVPISNHLYFYWYRQILGQKVEFLVSFYNNEISEKSEIFDDQFSVERPDGSNFTLKIRSTKLEDSAMYFCASSEEGGGTDTQYFGPGTRLTVL.

The genes are TRBV27 and TRBJ1-1; a weak D match, TRBD1 (5 bases). From germline, CDR1 is MNHEY and CDR2 SMNVEV (reference sequence). V was cut by 7 bases and J by 1 base, with 19 bases left in between. The length of the CDR3 is 16 residues. The CDR3 region is CASNPGRLGGNTEAFF. The CDR3 coding sequence is TGTGCCAGCAACCCGGGACGCCTGGGGGGGAACACTGAAGCTTTCTTT.

This clonotype was seen many times. V and J are TRBV6-1 and TRBJ1-2; 8 positions match TRBD1. V gave up 6 bases and J gave up 4 bases; unmatched junction bases: 7. From germline, CDR1 is MNHNS and CDR2 SASEGT. The CDR3 contains 14 residues. As DNA, the CDR3 is TGTGCCAGCAGCCACCGGACAGGGAGCTATGGCTACACCTTC. Its protein product is CASSHRTGSYGYTF.

This clonotype occurred many times. The chain has TRBV6-6 and TRBJ1-1; TRBD1 matches 9 bases. J was trimmed by 3 bases and V by 1 base; bases with no gene match: 6. Germline values: CDR1 MNHNY, CDR2 SVGAGI (reference sequence). The CDR3 is 16 amino acids. CDR3 nucleotides: TGTGCCAGCAGTTACTACAGGGGGCAAACCTACACTGAAGCTTTCTTT. This encodes CASSYYRGQTYTEAFF.

The rearrangement links TRBV2 to TRBJ1-1; 8 bases map to TRBD1. This CDR3 has 14 amino acids. V dropped 6 bases and J dropped 5; count of bases not matched to a gene: 8. CDR1 is SNHLY and CDR2 is FYNNEI in the germline V gene. The chain's CDR3 is CASSQQDRETEAFF. The CDR3 bases are TGTGCCAGCAGCCAACAGGACAGGGAGACTGAAGCTTTCTTT.

This clonotype showed up many times. The chain links TRBV12-3 or TRBV12-4 to TRBJ2-7; 11 bases agree with TRBD2. The CDR3 contains 14 residues. The J segment lost 3 bases and the V segment lost 6 bases, leaving 4 bases of the junction unmatched. CDR3 DNA sequence: TGTGCCAGCAGCCTACTAGCGGGAGTCTACGAGCAGTACTTC. The encoded protein is CASSLLAGVYEQYF.

Details on this clonotype: A single base separates this from a much larger clone, so it may be a read error. This chain connects TRBV29-1 to TRBJ2-1; 8 nucleotides agree with TRBD2. The ends lost 1 base at V and 2 bases at J; junction bases unmatched: 4. Germline V CDR1 and CDR2: SQVTM, ANQGSEA. The CDR3 is made up of 15 amino acids. The CDR3 is CSVEVGGRTYNEQFF. As DNA, the CDR3 is TGCAGCGTTGAAGTGGGCGGGAGGACCTACAATGAGCAGTTCTTC.

The sample holds many counts of this clonotype. The genes are TRBV12-5 and TRBJ2-5, with D possibly called TRBD1 or TRBD2 (5 bases each). Looked up from germline, CDR1 is LGHNT and CDR2 is FRNRAP. CDR3 length: 14 residues. V gave up 1 base and J gave up 7 bases, with 13 bases separating them. CDR3 DNA sequence: TGTGCTAGTGGTTTGGAGGGGACCTTAGGGACCCAGTACTTC. It yields the protein CASGLEGTLGTQYF.

The chain recombines TRBV6-4 with TRBJ2-2; TRBD1 matches at 7 bases. Trimming at V came to 5 bases and at J to 3 bases, leaving 3 bases not matched to a gene. The germline V gene encodes CDR1 MRHNA and CDR2 SNTAGT. The CDR3 has 14 residues. In DNA form, the CDR3 reads TGTGCCAGCAGTAGGGGGCTCTACACCGGGGAGCTGTTTTTT. Translation gives CASSRGLYTGELFF.